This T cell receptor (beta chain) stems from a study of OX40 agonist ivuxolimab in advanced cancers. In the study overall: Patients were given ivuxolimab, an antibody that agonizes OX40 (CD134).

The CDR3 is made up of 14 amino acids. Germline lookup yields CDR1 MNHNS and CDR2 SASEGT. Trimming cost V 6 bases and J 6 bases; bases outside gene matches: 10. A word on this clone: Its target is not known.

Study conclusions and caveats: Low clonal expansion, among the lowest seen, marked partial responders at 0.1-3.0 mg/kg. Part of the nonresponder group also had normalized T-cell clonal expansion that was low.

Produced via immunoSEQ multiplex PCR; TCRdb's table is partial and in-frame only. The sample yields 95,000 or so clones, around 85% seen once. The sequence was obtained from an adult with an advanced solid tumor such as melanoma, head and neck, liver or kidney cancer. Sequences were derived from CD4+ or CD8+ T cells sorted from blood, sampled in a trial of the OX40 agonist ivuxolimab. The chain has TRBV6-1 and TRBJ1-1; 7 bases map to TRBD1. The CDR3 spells CASRREGDSSEAFF. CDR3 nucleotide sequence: TGTGCCAGCAGGAGAGAGGGGGACAGCTCTGAAGCTTTCTTT.